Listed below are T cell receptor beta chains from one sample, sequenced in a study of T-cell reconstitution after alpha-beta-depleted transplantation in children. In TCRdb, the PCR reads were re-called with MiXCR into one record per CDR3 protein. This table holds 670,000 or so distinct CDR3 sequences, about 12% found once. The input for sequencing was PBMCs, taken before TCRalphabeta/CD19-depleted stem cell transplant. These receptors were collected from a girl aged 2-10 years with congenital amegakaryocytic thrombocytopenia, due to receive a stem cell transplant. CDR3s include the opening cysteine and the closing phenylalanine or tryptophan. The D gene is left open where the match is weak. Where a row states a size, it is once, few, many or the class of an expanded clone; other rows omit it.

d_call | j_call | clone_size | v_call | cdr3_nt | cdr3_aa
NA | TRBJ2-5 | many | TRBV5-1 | TGCGCCAGCAGCAGGGCGCTAGGTTTTGATTCAGAGACCCAGTACTTC | CASSRALGFDSETQYF
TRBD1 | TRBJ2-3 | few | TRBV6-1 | TGTGCCAGCAGGACCCCGGGACAGGGAGCAGATACGCAGTATTTT | CASRTPGQGADTQYF
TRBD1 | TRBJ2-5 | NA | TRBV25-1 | TGTGCCAGCAGTGAAACAGGGGGCTTGGAGACCCAGTACTTC | CASSETGGLETQYF
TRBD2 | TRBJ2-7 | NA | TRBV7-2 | TGTGCCAGCAGCTTAATTACTAGCGGACTTCCCTACGAGCAGTACTTC | CASSLITSGLPYEQYF
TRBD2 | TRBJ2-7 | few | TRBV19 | TGTGCCAGTCAGACTAGCCCGACGGACGAGCAGTACTTC | CASQTSPTDEQYF
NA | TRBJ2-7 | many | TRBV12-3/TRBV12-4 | TGTGCCAGCAGTTTACTAGAGGGCCACGAGCAGTACTTC | CASSLLEGHEQYF
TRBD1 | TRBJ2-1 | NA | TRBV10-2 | TGCGCCAGCAGTGAGTCGGACAGGGGGGTAAATGAGCAGTTCTTC | CASSESDRGVNEQFF
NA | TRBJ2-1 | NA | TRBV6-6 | TGTGCCAGCAGTTACTCCATCGGGAATGAGCAGTTCTTC | CASSYSIGNEQFF
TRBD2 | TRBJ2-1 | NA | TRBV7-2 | TGTGCCAGCAGCTGGTCCGTTAGCGGGAGCTACTACAATGAGCAGTTCTTC | CASSWSVSGSYYNEQFF
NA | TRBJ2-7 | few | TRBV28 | TGTGCCAGCAGTCCCCAATCAAGGAGCGAGCAGTACTTC | CASSPQSRSEQYF
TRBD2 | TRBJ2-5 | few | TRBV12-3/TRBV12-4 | TGTGCCAGCAGTGGACTAGCGGGTACCCAGGGGACCCAGTACTTC | CASSGLAGTQGTQYF
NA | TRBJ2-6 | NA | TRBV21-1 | TGTGCCAGCAGCAAAGCTCGGGGGCTTGGGGCCAACGTCCTGACTTTC | CASSKARGLGANVLTF
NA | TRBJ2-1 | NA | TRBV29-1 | TGCAGCGTGGGGGGCGCGGGAATCGATGAGCAGTTCTTC | CSVGGAGIDEQFF
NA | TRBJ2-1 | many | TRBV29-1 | TGCAGCATACTAGGAAATGAGCAGTTCTTC | CSILGNEQFF
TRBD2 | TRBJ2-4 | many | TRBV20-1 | TGCAGTGCTCGAAGGGGCGGGAGTGGAAACATTCAGTACTTC | CSARRGGSGNIQYF
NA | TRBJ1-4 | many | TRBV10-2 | TGCGCCAGCAGTGGTAATGAAAAACTGTTTTTT | CASSGNEKLFF
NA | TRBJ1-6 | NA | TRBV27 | TGTGCCAGCAGTTTATACGGGCCCACCTATAATTCACCCCTCCACTTT | CASSLYGPTYNSPLHF
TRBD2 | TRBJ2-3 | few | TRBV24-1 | TGTGCCACCAGTGACACCCGACTAGCGGGAGGTCCGACAGATACGCAGTATTTT | CATSDTRLAGGPTDTQYF
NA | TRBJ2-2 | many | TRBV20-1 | TGCAGTGCTCGGACACCCTCTCAGAACACCGGGGAGCTGTTTTTT | CSARTPSQNTGELFF
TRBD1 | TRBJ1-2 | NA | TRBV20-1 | TGCAGTGCTAGCCCTCTGATTCTCCGGGACAGTCACCATGGCTACACCTTC | CSASPLILRDSHHGYTF
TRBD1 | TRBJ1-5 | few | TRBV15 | TGTGCCACCAGCCCCCACAGGGGAAGCAATCAGCCCCAGCATTTT | CATSPHRGSNQPQHF
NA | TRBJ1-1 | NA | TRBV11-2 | TGTGCCAGCAGCTTAGTTAGGAGGGACACTGAAGCTTTCTTT | CASSLVRRDTEAFF
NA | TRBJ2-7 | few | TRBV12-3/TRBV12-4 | TGTGCCAGCACCCTCGCCAATCGCTACGAGCAGTACTTC | CASTLANRYEQYF
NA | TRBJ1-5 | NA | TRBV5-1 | TGCGCCAGCAGCTTGGGGGGTCGAGACCAGCCCCAGCATTTT | CASSLGGRDQPQHF
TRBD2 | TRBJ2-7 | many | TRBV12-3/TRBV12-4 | TGTGCCAGCAGTTTAGATAGCGGGAGGGCCGTCGAGCAGTACTTC | CASSLDSGRAVEQYF
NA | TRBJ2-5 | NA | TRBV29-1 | TGCAGCGTTGGGATCGAGACCCAGTACTTC | CSVGIETQYF
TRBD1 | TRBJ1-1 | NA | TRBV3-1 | TGTGCCAGCAGCCAGTTTCCCGGGACAGACTCCGAAGCTTTCTTT | CASSQFPGTDSEAFF
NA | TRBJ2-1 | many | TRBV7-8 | TGTGCCAGCAGCCACCCTTCTCATGAGGGGTCGTCCTACAATGAGCAGTTCTTC | CASSHPSHEGSSYNEQFF
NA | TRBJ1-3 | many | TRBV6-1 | TGTGCCAGCAGAGTTCCGGGTGGAAACACCATATATTTT | CASRVPGGNTIYF
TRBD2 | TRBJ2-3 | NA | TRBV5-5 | TGTGCCAGCAGCCGGCGGCTAGCGGGTACAGATACGCAGTATTTT | CASSRRLAGTDTQYF
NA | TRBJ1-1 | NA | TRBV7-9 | TGTGCCAGCAGCCAATTTTCGGCGAACGCAAACACTGAAGCTTTCTTT | CASSQFSANANTEAFF
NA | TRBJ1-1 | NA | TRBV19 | TGTGCCAGTAGTCTCACAGCGGACACTGAAGCTTTCTTT | CASSLTADTEAFF
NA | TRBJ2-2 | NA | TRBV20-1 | TGCAGTGCTCCTAACGGGCTGGGCGGACCGAACACCGGGGAGCTGTTTTTT | CSAPNGLGGPNTGELFF
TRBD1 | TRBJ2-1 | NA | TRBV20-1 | TGCAGTGCTAGATGGGCAGGACAGGGTAATGAGCAGTTCTTC | CSARWAGQGNEQFF
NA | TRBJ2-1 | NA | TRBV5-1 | TGCGCCAGCACAGCTTCTTGGGGCAATGAGCAGTTCTTC | CASTASWGNEQFF
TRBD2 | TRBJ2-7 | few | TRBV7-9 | TGTGCCAGCAGCTTTCTAGCGGCCCCCTACGAGCAGTACTTC | CASSFLAAPYEQYF
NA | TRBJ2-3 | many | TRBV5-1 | TGCGCCAGCAGCCCGCGGGGAGCCTCTAGCACAGATACGCAGTATTTT | CASSPRGASSTDTQYF
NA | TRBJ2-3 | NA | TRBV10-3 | TGTGCCATCAGGGGCCGGGCCTGGAGCACAGATACGCAGTATTTT | CAIRGRAWSTDTQYF
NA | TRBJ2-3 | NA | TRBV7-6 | TGTGCCAGCAGCTTAGAGTCGGTTTCCCATACGCAGTATTTT | CASSLESVSHTQYF
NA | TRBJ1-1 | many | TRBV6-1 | TGTGCCAGCACCTACAGGGAGAACACTGAAGCTTTCTTT | CASTYRENTEAFF
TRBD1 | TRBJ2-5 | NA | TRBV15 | TGTGCCACCATAGACAGGGGCAATCAAGAGACCCAGTACTTC | CATIDRGNQETQYF